Each of the 15 T cell receptor beta chains below was sequenced from the same sample in a study of blood T cells in healthy people across ages. Alongside a J-beta primer mix, a sample-barcoded 5' primer served in a second PCR lasting about 7 to 12 cycles. TCRdb re-derived calls from the 5' RACE reads in MiXCR, one entry per CDR3 protein. The sample lists 1.5 million or so distinct CDR3 sequences, roughly 40% occurring once. Sequenced sample: blood. Every receptor here comes from a woman between 18 and 29 years old in good health.

The chain carries TRBV3-1 and TRBJ2-5, with 10 nucleotides matching TRBD1. TRBJ2-7 matches the DNA end more closely, so the J call is doubtful. Germline V lookup: CDR1 LGHDT, CDR2 YNNKEL (reference sequence). The CDR3 is 15 amino acids. CDR3 region: CASSHIFDRGHEQYF. For the CDR3, the DNA is TGTGCCAGCAGCCACATTTTCGACAGGGGGCACGAGCAGTACTTC.

The chain couples TRBV3-1 to TRBJ2-5; D not certain. Germline-derived CDR1 and CDR2 are LGHDT and YNNKEL (reference sequence). Between the trimmed V and J ends, which lost 1 base and 9 bases, there was a span of 9 bases. There are 12 residues in the CDR3. CDR3 nucleotides: TGTGCCAGCAGCCAAGTGGGTCCAGCCCAGTACTTC. It yields the protein CASSQVGPAQYF.

V usage is TRBV3-1 and J usage is TRBJ2-1; a weak D match, TRBD2 (6 bases). This CDR3 contains 15 residues. The germline V and J ends were trimmed by 4 bases and 4 bases, with 14 bases remaining between them. The germline gives CDR1 LGHDT, CDR2 YNNKEL (reference sequence). The CDR3, as DNA: TGTGCCAGCAGCCTTGGACTACTGCCTTACAATGAGCAGTTCTTC. Encoded protein: CASSLGLLPYNEQFF.

This chain connects TRBV20-1 to TRBJ2-5, with 7 bases identical to TRBD2. The J call is uncertain, as TRBJ2-1 better fits the DNA end. This CDR3 contains 12 residues. Germline V CDR1 and CDR2: DFQATT, SNEGSKA (reference sequence). CDR3 sequence reads: CSIPAGVETQFF. The CDR3 DNA follows: TGCAGTATTCCGGCGGGAGTAGAGACCCAGTTCTTC.

This chain joins TRBV5-1 and TRBJ2-1; TRBD2 aligns across 10 bases. The germline V gene encodes CDR1 SGHRS and CDR2 YFSETQ. After removal of 1 base from V and 5 bases from J, the junction contained 3 bases not matched to a gene. The CDR3 spans 15 residues. The CDR3 DNA reads as TGCGCCAGCAGCTTGAGCGGGACTAGCGACAATGAGCAGTTCTTC. Translated, it gives CASSLSGTSDNEQFF.

This clonotype was observed a single time. The chain carries TRBV21-1 and TRBJ1-6; the table's TRBD1 call for D was not verified on the DNA. TRBV21-1 constitutes a pseudogene. This CDR3 is built from 18 residues. The CDR3 bases are TGTGCCAGCAGCAAAGGTCCAAAGGGACAGCCGCACGGGAAGGCCCTCCACTTT. It encodes CASSKGPKGQPHGKALHF.

This sequence joins TRBV7-9 and TRBJ1-2; weak D call: TRBD1 (5 bases). CDR1 and CDR2 from the germline V gene are SEHNR and FQNEAQ (reference sequence). V lost 6 bases and J lost 0, with 8 bases in between. The CDR3 is made up of 13 amino acids. The CDR3 is CASRMTANYGYTF. CDR3 DNA: TGTGCCAGCAGGATGACAGCTAACTATGGCTACACCTTC.

The chain recombines TRBV19 with TRBJ1-2, with no clear D. The germline V gene has CDR1 LNHDA and CDR2 SQIVND (reference sequence). Trimming stripped 1 base from V and 3 bases from J, with 6 bases between. The CDR3 contains 13 residues. The CDR3 nucleotides read TGTGCCAGTAGTATAGGCCAGGACTATGGCTACACCTTC. Amino acids: CASSIGQDYGYTF.

The chain combines TRBV4-3 with TRBJ2-1, with 12 positions matching TRBD2. Trimming cost V 4 bases and J 9 bases; bases outside gene matches: 10. Germline CDR1 LGHNA, CDR2 YSLEER. The CDR3 is 16 residues long. The CDR3: CASSPMTSGSRSEQFF. CDR3 coding DNA: TGCGCCAGCAGCCCGATGACTAGCGGGAGTCGATCTGAGCAGTTCTTC.

Worth noting for this clonotype: One base away lies a much larger clone, so this may be a sequencing read error. The chain uses TRBV12-3 or TRBV12-4 and TRBJ1-5; 10 bases align to TRBD1. Unmatched junction bases numbered 2, after V lost 4 bases and J lost 5 bases. The CDR3 length is 14 residues. The CDR3 protein is CASSSTGGDQPQHF. In DNA, the CDR3 is TGTGCCAGCAGTTCGACAGGGGGCGATCAGCCCCAGCATTTT.

CDR3 coding DNA: TGTGCCAGCAGTTTGAATCAGGGGCGTTCGGGAGCGTTCTACAATGAGCAGTACTTC. Translated, it gives CASSLNQGRSGAFYNEQYF. The chain links TRBV12-3 or TRBV12-4 to TRBJ2-1; D possibly uses TRBD1 or TRBD2 (6 bases each). Gene TRBJ2-7 matches the end of the DNA better, so the J call may be wrong. This CDR3 has 19 amino acids.

This chain connects TRBV27 to TRBJ2-3; 10 bases match TRBD1. The CDR3 is made up of 15 amino acids. The V and J ends lost 5 bases and 4 bases, in that order; junction bases with no gene match: 6. Germline-derived CDR1 and CDR2 are MNHEY and SMNVEV (reference sequence). Here the CDR3 DNA reads TGTGCCAGCAGTGCCGACAGGGGGCAGGCAGATACGCAGTATTTT. Amino acids: CASSADRGQADTQYF.

V and J are TRBV27 and TRBJ1-4; a weak D match, TRBD1 (5 bases). Per germline, CDR1 MNHEY and CDR2 SMNVEV (reference sequence). The CDR3 has 13 residues. Deletions cut 0 bases from V and 11 bases from J, with 10 bases between. CDR3 nucleotide sequence: TGTGCCAGCAGTTTATCGGGGGACGGGAAACTGTTTTTT. It codes for CASSLSGDGKLFF.

The CDR3 here is CASSPLGGTAFMDTQYF. In DNA form, the CDR3 reads TGTGCCAGCAGCCCCCTGGGGGGGACGGCCTTCATGGATACGCAGTATTTT. The V and J genes are TRBV7-9 and TRBJ2-3, with 7 bases aligning to TRBD2. The CDR3 covers 17 residues. Germline values: CDR1 SEHNR, CDR2 FQNEAQ (reference sequence). V shed 5 bases and J 6 bases; nucleotides not matched to a gene: 17.

This clonotype showed up many times. The CDR3: CASSSLTYEQYF. The CDR3 nucleotides are TGTGCCAGCAGTTCACTGACCTACGAGCAGTACTTC. The chain combines TRBV6-5 with TRBJ2-7; unclear D gene. This CDR3 is built from 12 residues. Germline V gene data show CDR1 as MNHEY and CDR2 as SVGAGI. V shed 4 bases and J shed 2 bases, with 6 bases lying between them.